Following are 18 T cell receptor beta chains from one sample sequenced in a study of cytomegalovirus exposure and HLA in healthy donors. Primers included in the PCR were 60 Vbeta and 13 Jbeta primers. The protocol was immunoSEQ multiplex PCR, while the TCRdb copy is restricted to in-frame clones and leaves out a portion. The table shows 130,000 or so clones, with around 84% occurring only once. The sequenced sample was PBMCs. These receptors all come from a woman under 30 in good health and CMV-seropositive.

The rearrangement uses TRBV19 and TRBJ2-5, with TRBD1 identical over 9 bases. Germline CDR1 and CDR2: LNHDA and SQIVND (reference sequence). This CDR3 comprises 14 residues. The V segment lost 6 bases and the J segment 4 bases; nucleotides outside the gene matches: 6. Here the CDR3 reads CASRGQGAPETQYF. CDR3 nucleotide sequence: TGTGCCAGTAGGGGACAGGGAGCGCCAGAGACCCAGTACTTC.

This chain connects TRBV10-3 to TRBJ2-1, with no clear D. Trimming shortened V by 9 bases and J by 7 bases, and 10 bases separated the two germline ends. The CDR3 loop spans 11 amino acids. Germline CDR1 ENHRY, CDR2 SYGVKD. This CDR3 reads CAMATGNEQFF. In DNA form, the CDR3 reads TGTGCCATGGCCACCGGGAATGAGCAGTTCTTC.

The chain uses TRBV27 and TRBJ2-5, with D perhaps matching TRBD2 (6 bases). Trimming pared 5 bases from V and 4 bases from J, leaving 14 bases between. This CDR3 is 14 amino acids long. In germline, CDR1 is MNHEY, CDR2 SMNVEV (reference sequence). The CDR3 protein is CASSRWTTPETQYF. The CDR3 region has the DNA TGTGCCAGCAGTCGATGGACTACTCCAGAGACCCAGTACTTC.

This clone was recorded a few times. J is TRBJ2-5 and V is TRBV5-1, with TRBD2 matching over 10 bases. Germline CDR1 SGHRS, CDR2 YFSETQ. There are 16 residues in the CDR3. V dropped 4 bases and J dropped 2; count of bases not matched to a gene: 8. The CDR3 DNA reads as TGCGCCAGCAGCCCCGGAGCGGGGGGGAAACAAGAGACCCAGTACTTC. Translated, it gives CASSPGAGGKQETQYF.

This clone was observed once. The junction and the germline gene differ at one end; a read error may be behind it. The V call is TRBV7-9, the J call TRBJ2-2; D is possibly TRBD2 (6 bases). Per the germline V gene, CDR1 is SEHNR and CDR2 is FQNEAQ (reference sequence). The CDR3 sequence is 16 residues long. The CDR3 loop is CSSSFPNSGNTGELFF. The CDR3 DNA reads TGTTCCAGCAGCTTTCCGAATAGCGGTAACACCGGGGAGCTGTTTTTT. Looking up the rest from reference TRBV7-9 and TRBJ2-2 gives the full variable domain: DTGVSQNPRHKITKRGQNVTFRCDPISEHNRLYWYRQTLGQGPEFLTYFQNEAQLEKSRLLSDRFSAERPKGSFSTLEIQRTEQGDSAMYLCSSSFPNSGNTGELFFGEGSRLTVL.

The V and J genes are TRBV11-2 and TRBJ2-7, with a tentative D call TRBD1 (6 bases). CDR1 SGHAT and CDR2 FQNNGV come from the germline V gene. The CDR3 loop spans 15 amino acids. V lost 0 bases, J lost 2 bases, and 11 bases lay in between. The CDR3 DNA reads TGTGCCAGCAGCTTAGACAGGGGCAGGGCCTACGAGCAGTACTTC. Its translation: CASSLDRGRAYEQYF.

The chain has TRBV11-3 and TRBJ2-5, with 11 bases lining up with TRBD1. The CDR3 contains 15 residues. Germline V gene lookup returns CDR1 SGHNT and CDR2 YENEEA. With V trimmed by 1 base and J by 4 bases, 2 bases remained unmatched. In nucleotides, the CDR3 is TGTGCCAGCAGCTTAGGGACAGGGGGCGGAGAGACCCAGTACTTC. Encoded protein: CASSLGTGGGETQYF.

The J gene is TRBJ1-3, the V gene TRBV18; 7 bases are shared with TRBD1. This CDR3 is 14 amino acids long. Germline V CDR1 and CDR2: KGHSH, LQKENI. J gave up 2 bases and V 6 bases, and 4 bases lay outside the gene matches. The CDR3 nucleotides read TGTGCCAGCTCTCCCGACAGGGCTGGAAACACCATATATTTT. Its protein product is CASSPDRAGNTIYF.

CDR3 sequence reads: CASSLGQVSHEQYF. The DNA for the CDR3 is TGTGCCAGCAGCTTGGGACAGGTGTCCCACGAGCAGTACTTC. The chain links TRBV2 to TRBJ2-7, with 8 bases matching TRBD1. This CDR3 contains 14 residues. The junction had 9 bases not matched to a gene; V was cut back by 6 bases and J by 5 bases. CDR1 is SNHLY, CDR2 FYNNEI, per germline.

The J gene is TRBJ1-2, the V gene TRBV4-1; 7 bases line up with TRBD1. With 0 bases clipped from V and 4 bases from J, the junction kept 5 bases outside the gene matches. Germline CDR1 reads MGHRA; CDR2 reads YSYEKL. The CDR3 is 15 amino acids. The CDR3 loop is CASSQDWTGLYGYTF. The DNA for the CDR3 is TGCGCCAGCAGCCAAGATTGGACAGGCCTCTATGGCTACACCTTC.

This clone is categorized as medium-sized. The chain employs TRBV25-1 and TRBJ2-1; 9 nucleotides match TRBD1. The CDR3 has 14 residues. Trimming cost V 3 bases and J 7 bases; bases outside gene matches: 4. Looked up from germline, CDR1 is MGHDK and CDR2 is SYGVNS. The CDR3: CASSDNRGQNEQFF. Here the CDR3 DNA reads TGTGCCAGCAGTGACAACAGGGGGCAGAATGAGCAGTTCTTC.

The rearrangement links TRBV19 to TRBJ2-3; TRBD2 might be the D (5 bases). From germline, CDR1 is LNHDA and CDR2 SQIVND (reference sequence). The V end was cut by 3 bases, the J end by 1 base, with 8 bases between. The CDR3 is 14 amino acids. The CDR3 here is CASSIGRGTDTQYF. The CDR3 DNA reads TGTGCCAGTAGTATTGGGCGGGGCACAGATACGCAGTATTTT.

The chain uses TRBV11-2 and TRBJ2-2; D gene unclear. CDR1 and CDR2 (germline): SGHAT, FQNNGV. Between the trimmed V and J ends, which lost 1 base and 0 bases, there was a span of 15 bases. The CDR3 covers 18 residues. For the CDR3, the DNA is TGTGCCAGCAGCTTAGGGAGACGAACTGGTACGAACACCGGGGAGCTGTTTTTT. Encoded protein: CASSLGRRTGTNTGELFF.

This clone has a handful of counts. This chain joins TRBV5-6 and TRBJ2-3, with TRBD2 matching 11 bases. Per the germline V gene, CDR1 is SGHDT and CDR2 is YYEEEE. The trim removed 1 base at V and 6 bases at J, leaving 10 bases unmatched. The CDR3 is 17 amino acids. CDR3 nucleotides: TGTGCCAGCAGCTTGATAGCGGGGGGGGCGAACAGGGATACGCAGTATTTT. Its protein product is CASSLIAGGANRDTQYF.

This chain links TRBV19 with TRBJ2-7; D is uncertain. Germline values: CDR1 LNHDA, CDR2 SQIVND (reference sequence). CDR3 length: 11 residues. The ends were cut back, 2 bases at V and 5 bases at J, with 4 bases in the middle. DNA of the CDR3: TGTGCCAGTAGTATATCGGACGAGCAGTACTTC. Its translation is CASSISDEQYF.

The J gene is TRBJ1-2, the V gene TRBV10-3, with TRBD1 matching over 9 bases. CDR3 length: 15 amino acids. V lost 3 bases and J lost 2; bases outside the gene matches: 4. Germline V gene lookup returns CDR1 ENHRY and CDR2 SYGVKD. CDR3 amino acids: CAISDLTGGNYGYTF. In nucleotides, the CDR3 is TGTGCCATCAGTGATTTGACAGGGGGAAACTATGGCTACACCTTC.

This chain joins TRBV7-6 and TRBJ2-3; D may be TRBD2 (6 bases). The V gene lost 3 bases and the J gene lost 1 base, with 11 bases spanning the gap. Germline V gene lookup returns CDR1 SGHVS and CDR2 FNYEAQ. The CDR3 consists of 15 residues. The CDR3 nucleotides are TGTGCCAGCAGCTTCATAGGCGGGGGCACAGATACGCAGTATTTT. It yields the protein CASSFIGGGTDTQYF.

The chain combines TRBV27 with TRBJ1-2, with no clear D. V shed 2 bases and J shed 7 bases, with 11 bases lying between them. The CDR3 length is 13 residues. Germline CDR1 and CDR2: MNHEY and SMNVEV (reference sequence). CDR3 region: CASSLGPRGGYTF. The CDR3 DNA reads TGTGCCAGCAGTTTAGGGCCCCGGGGTGGCTACACCTTC.